These 20 T cell receptor beta chains came from one sample sequenced in a study of identical twins. Each CDR3 protein gets one entry after TCRdb re-called the 5' RACE reads with MiXCR. This sample has 1,800,000 or so distinct CDR3 sequences, with under 35% found just once. Sequenced material: cord blood. The receptors originated from a newborn girl in good health.

The chain links TRBV5-8 to TRBJ2-1; a possible D gene is TRBD2 (5 bases). The CDR3 sequence is 15 residues long. V lost 4 bases to trimming and J lost 4 bases, with 15 bases between them. Germline assignment: CDR1 SGHTS and CDR2 YDEGEE. DNA of the CDR3: TGTGCCAGCAGCGGCGGGCTTTTCCGGTACAATGAGCAGTTCTTC. Translating it yields CASSGGLFRYNEQFF.

This clonotype was detected only a few times. The chain combines TRBV28 with TRBJ2-5; 7 bases agree with TRBD2. Germline assignment: CDR1 MDHEN and CDR2 SYDVKM. Trimming took 4 bases from V and 1 from J; bases not matched to a gene: 18. CDR3 length: 19 amino acids. CDR3 bases: TGTGCCAGCAGTTCACCGGGACTAAAATGGATGTATGCCCAAGAGACCCAGTACTTC. Translating it yields CASSSPGLKWMYAQETQYF.

The chain joins TRBV20-1 to TRBJ2-5; weak D call: TRBD1 (8 bases). Per the germline V gene, CDR1 is DFQATT and CDR2 is SNEGSKA (reference sequence). V lost 5 bases and J lost 0, with 16 bases in between. The CDR3 loop spans 15 amino acids. The DNA for the CDR3 is TGCAGTGCTCAGGGGGCTAGCGGTCACCAAGAGACCCAGTACTTC. Translated, it gives CSAQGASGHQETQYF.

This clonotype came up a few times. The rearrangement uses TRBV6-1 and TRBJ2-5; 9 bases fit TRBD2. The CDR3 spans 13 residues. V dropped 7 bases and J dropped 4; count of bases not matched to a gene: 4. Looked up from germline, CDR1 is MNHNS and CDR2 is SASEGT. The CDR3 DNA reads TGTGCCAGCACGTCGACTAGCGGAGAGACCCAGTACTTC. It codes for CASTSTSGETQYF.

The J gene is TRBJ2-7, the V gene TRBV20-1; D is uncertain. The V end lost 6 bases, the J end lost 1 base, and 10 bases lay between the germline ends. CDR3 length: 12 amino acids. Looked up from germline, CDR1 is DFQATT and CDR2 is SNEGSKA (reference sequence). DNA of the CDR3: TGCAGTGCCCAGAGGTTATCCTACGAGCAGTACTTC. Amino acid sequence: CSAQRLSYEQYF.

In its sample, this clonotype was seen a few times. This chain links TRBV28 with TRBJ1-1, with D tentatively TRBD1 (5 bases). V gave up 3 bases and J gave up 10 bases, with 15 bases separating them. The germline V gene encodes CDR1 MDHEN and CDR2 SYDVKM. The CDR3 totals 13 residues. CDR3 sequence reads: CASSFARQGRAFF. CDR3 coding DNA: TGTGCCAGCAGTTTCGCGCGGCAGGGTCGAGCTTTCTTT. Complete variable domain (other parts from reference TRBV28 and TRBJ1-1): DVKVTQSSRYLVKRTGEKVFLECVQDMDHENMFWYRQDPGLGLRLIYFSYDVKMKEKGDIPEGYSVSREKKERFSLILESASTNQTSMYLCASSFARQGRAFFGQGTRLTVV.

To note about this clonotype: One end of the junction fails to match germline, which may point to a read error. V and J are TRBV12-3 or TRBV12-4 and TRBJ1-4; 7 nucleotides agree with TRBD1. The CDR3 is made up of 15 amino acids. This CDR3 is CASGLWGTANEKLFF. CDR3 DNA sequence: TGTGCCAGCGGTTTGTGGGGGACAGCTAATGAAAAACTGTTTTTT.

This clonotype was seen at least ten times. V and J are TRBV5-1 and TRBJ2-7; D not resolved. Deletions cut 0 bases from V and 5 bases from J, with 12 bases between. Germline V lookup: CDR1 SGHRS, CDR2 YFSETQ. This CDR3 has 14 amino acids. CDR3 sequence reads: CASSLGVVGDEQYF. The CDR3 DNA reads as TGCGCCAGCAGCTTGGGGGTAGTCGGAGACGAGCAGTACTTC.

This chain links TRBV6-5 with TRBJ1-1, with 7 bases aligning to TRBD1. The CDR3 consists of 15 residues. The germline V gene encodes CDR1 MNHEY and CDR2 SVGAGI. V shed 6 bases, J shed 0 bases, and the junction held 7 bases outside the gene matches. The CDR3 is CASRGDRALNTEAFF. Here the CDR3 DNA reads TGTGCCAGCAGAGGGGACAGAGCCTTGAACACTGAAGCTTTCTTT.

This clonotype has just a few counts. The J gene is TRBJ2-5, the V gene TRBV28; D may match TRBD1 or TRBD2 (5 bases each). The germline CDR1 and CDR2 sequences are MDHEN and SYDVKM. The CDR3 contains 18 residues. Trimming stripped 5 bases from V and 7 bases from J, with 29 bases between. The CDR3 DNA is TGTGCCAGCAGTCCAGAACACCCGAGGACGACACATGGGGGGACCCAGTACTTC. Its protein product is CASSPEHPRTTHGGTQYF. Variable domain in full (rest from reference TRBV28 and TRBJ2-5): DVKVTQSSRYLVKRTGEKVFLECVQDMDHENMFWYRQDPGLGLRLIYFSYDVKMKEKGDIPEGYSVSREKKERFSLILESASTNQTSMYLCASSPEHPRTTHGGTQYFGPGTRLLVL.

The chain is built from TRBV21-1 and TRBJ1-3. TRBV21-1 is assigned pseudogene status. The CDR3 has 13 residues. The CDR3 DNA reads as TGTGCCAGCACACAGGGCTCTGGAAACACCATATATTTT. Its protein product is CASTQGSGNTIYF.

In the case of this clonotype: The germline gene is not matched at one end of the junction; a read error may be the cause. This rearrangement joins TRBV6-6 to TRBJ2-1; D is perhaps TRBD2 (5 bases). CDR3 length equals 11 residues. Germline values: CDR1 MNHNY, CDR2 SVGAGI (reference sequence). CDR3 DNA sequence: TGTGCCGGCAGCTCCTCGCTAGCGCAGTTCTTC. This gives the protein CAGSSSLAQFF.

The J gene is TRBJ2-1, the V gene TRBV12-3 or TRBV12-4, with D possibly being TRBD2 (6 bases). The J call is doubtful: the DNA matches TRBJ2-7 better. The CDR3 has 13 residues. CDR3 sequence (DNA): TGTGCCAGCAGTTTAAGGAGGACTAATGAGCAGTACTTC. This encodes CASSLRRTNEQYF.

Only a few counts were recorded for this clonotype. V and J are TRBV20-1 and TRBJ1-2, with D perhaps TRBD1 (6 bases). In germline, CDR1 is DFQATT, CDR2 SNEGSKA (reference sequence). The CDR3 contains 14 residues. The germline V and J ends were trimmed by 0 bases and 1 base, with 9 bases remaining between them. DNA of the CDR3: TGCAGTGCTAGAGATGGGGGGCTTAACTATGGCTACACCTTC. This encodes CSARDGGLNYGYTF.

This clonotype turned up a few times. The V gene is TRBV4-1, the J gene TRBJ2-1; TRBD2 matches at 9 bases. The germline V gene encodes CDR1 MGHRA and CDR2 YSYEKL. Trimming took 4 bases from V and 7 from J; bases not matched to a gene: 11. The CDR3 sequence is 16 residues long. This chain's CDR3 is CASSRRGLARVNEQFF. Written as DNA, the CDR3 is TGCGCCAGCAGCCGAAGAGGACTAGCGCGCGTAAATGAGCAGTTCTTC.

Only a few counts were recorded for this clonotype. The chain links TRBV2 to TRBJ2-1; 8 nucleotides align to TRBD2. The CDR3 extends over 17 amino acids. Germline CDR1 and CDR2: SNHLY and FYNNEI. J was trimmed by 3 bases and V by 3 bases; bases with no gene match: 10. The CDR3 nucleotides read TGTGCCAGCAGTGATTCGGCTAGCGGGCCCTTCTACAATGAGCAGTTCTTC. This codes for CASSDSASGPFYNEQFF.

V and J are TRBV4-1 and TRBJ1-2; weak D call: TRBD1 (6 bases). CDR3 length: 14 amino acids. Trimming removed 2 bases at V and 5 bases at J, with 12 bases between. From germline, CDR1 is MGHRA and CDR2 YSYEKL. CDR3 sequence reads: CASSQLAGVYGYTF. CDR3 nucleotide sequence: TGCGCCAGCAGCCAATTGGCAGGGGTTTATGGCTACACCTTC.

In its sample, this clonotype was seen many times. The genes are TRBV7-2 and TRBJ2-3; 10 nucleotides line up with TRBD2. The germline V gene has CDR1 SGHTA and CDR2 FQGNSA. This CDR3 comprises 15 residues. Germline trimming cut 1 base from V and 4 bases from J; bases unmatched to any gene: 2. Written as DNA, the CDR3 is TGTGCCAGCAGCTTAGTAGCGGGGGGCTCAGATACGCAGTATTTT. Translating gives CASSLVAGGSDTQYF.

V and J are TRBV6-1 and TRBJ1-5, with a weak D call TRBD1 (6 bases). Trimming removed 6 bases from V and 0 bases from J, with 24 bases in between. The CDR3 extends over 19 amino acids. Germline V CDR1 and CDR2: MNHNS, SASEGT. The CDR3 DNA is TGTGCCAGCAGCCAGCCCGGGCCAGGGGATTATGATAGCAATCAGCCCCAGCATTTT. This gives the protein CASSQPGPGDYDSNQPQHF.

The chain combines TRBV10-3 with TRBJ1-2, with D possibly matching TRBD1 (5 bases). The CDR3 spans 13 residues. Trimming pared 10 bases from V and 4 bases from J, leaving 16 bases between. Germline CDR1 and CDR2: ENHRY and SYGVKD. In nucleotides, the CDR3 is TGTGCCACCGACTCCGACAGCTTCTATGGCTACACCTTC. It codes for CATDSDSFYGYTF.